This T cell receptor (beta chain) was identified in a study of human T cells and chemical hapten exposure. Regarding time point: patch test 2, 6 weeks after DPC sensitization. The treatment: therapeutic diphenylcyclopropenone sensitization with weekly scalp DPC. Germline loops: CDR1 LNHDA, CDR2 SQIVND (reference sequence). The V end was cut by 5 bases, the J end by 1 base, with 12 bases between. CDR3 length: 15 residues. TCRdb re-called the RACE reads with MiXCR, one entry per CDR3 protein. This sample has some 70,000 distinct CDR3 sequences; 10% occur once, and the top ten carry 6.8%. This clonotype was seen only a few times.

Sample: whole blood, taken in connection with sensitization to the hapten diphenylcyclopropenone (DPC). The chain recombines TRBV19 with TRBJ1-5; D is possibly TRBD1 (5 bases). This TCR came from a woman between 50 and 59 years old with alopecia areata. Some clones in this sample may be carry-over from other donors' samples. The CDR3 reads CASSSTRGSNQPQHF. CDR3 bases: TGTGCCAGTAGTTCGACGCGGGGGAGCAATCAGCCCCAGCATTTT.